Below, 12 T cell receptor beta chains from the same sample are listed, as sequenced in a study of technical replicates of blood from a few donors. Libraries were prepared by immunoSEQ multiplex PCR; TCRdb keeps only in-frame clonotypes and omits some of them. The data show around 50,000 clones, about 96% seen once. The sequenced sample consisted of T cells isolated from PBMCs. These receptors originate from a human donor in good health.

The gene calls are TRBV28 and TRBJ2-5; weak D call: TRBD1 (5 bases). This CDR3 contains 12 residues. Trimming took 5 bases from V and 5 from J, leaving 9 bases between them. In germline, CDR1 is MDHEN, CDR2 SYDVKM. For the CDR3, the DNA is TGTGCCAGCAGTACAGGCTTCGAGACCCAGTACTTC. Protein product: CASSTGFETQYF.

The chain is built from TRBV4-2 and TRBJ2-7; 7 positions agree with TRBD1. This CDR3 has 16 amino acids. Trimming at V came to 0 bases and at J to 6 bases, leaving 11 bases not matched to a gene. Germline CDR1 reads LGHNA; CDR2 reads YNFKEQ. CDR3 nucleotide sequence: TGTGCCAGCAGCCAAGATCCGGCGACAGGGCTAAGCGAGCAGTACTTC. Its protein is CASSQDPATGLSEQYF.

The V call is TRBV7-3, the J call TRBJ2-1, with 9 bases identical to TRBD2. Germline trimming cut 5 bases from V and 1 base from J; bases unmatched to any gene: 12. This CDR3 is 18 amino acids long. The germline V gene has CDR1 SGHTA and CDR2 FQGTGA. The chain's CDR3 is CASSPNQIAGASYNEQFF. CDR3 DNA sequence: TGTGCCAGCAGCCCAAATCAGATAGCGGGAGCATCCTACAATGAGCAGTTCTTC.

The V and J genes are TRBV13 and TRBJ1-1; TRBD1 matches 9 bases. The junction had 3 bases not matched to a gene; V was cut back by 5 bases and J by 5 bases. The germline gives CDR1 PRHDT, CDR2 FYEKMQ (reference sequence). The CDR3 has 13 amino acids. CDR3 in amino acids: CASSQDRGTEAFF. The DNA for the CDR3 is TGTGCCAGCAGCCAAGACAGGGGGACTGAAGCTTTCTTT.

The CDR3 bases are TGTGCCAGCAGTTTCGCAGCTAGTAAGGGGTCGTCTACGCAGTATTTT. Its protein product is CASSFAASKGSSTQYF. The rearrangement uses TRBV27 and TRBJ2-3; tentative D call: TRBD1 (5 bases). Germline lookup yields CDR1 MNHEY and CDR2 SMNVEV (reference sequence). CDR3 length: 16 residues. Trimming took 3 bases from V and 8 from J, leaving 21 bases between them.

The chain has TRBV25-1 and TRBJ1-2; possible D gene TRBD1, 5 bases. The CDR3 has 12 residues. The V gene's germline CDR1 is MGHDK and CDR2 SYGVNS. V was trimmed by 2 bases and J by 4 bases, leaving 5 bases between them. CDR3 in DNA: TGTGCCAGCAGTGAACAGGGCTATGGCTACACCTTC. This gives the protein CASSEQGYGYTF.

V is TRBV9 and J is TRBJ1-2, with D tentatively TRBD1 (6 bases). Trimming stripped 4 bases from V and 0 bases from J, with 10 bases between. The V gene's germline CDR1 is SGDLS and CDR2 YYNGEE. The CDR3 totals 14 residues. The CDR3, as DNA: TGTGCCAGCAGCAGACAGGAGACTAACTATGGCTACACCTTC. Protein: CASSRQETNYGYTF.

The V call is TRBV5-1, the J call TRBJ1-4, with D unresolved. V gave up 0 bases and J gave up 5 bases, with 5 bases separating them. The CDR3 extends over 13 amino acids. CDR1 SGHRS and CDR2 YFSETQ come from the germline V gene. In DNA form, the CDR3 reads TGCGCCAGCAGCTTGGAACGGAATGAAAAACTGTTTTTT. It is translated as CASSLERNEKLFF.

The V gene is TRBV29-1, the J gene TRBJ2-4, with 7 bases lining up with TRBD1. Losses at the gene ends were 2 bases for V and 0 bases for J; bases not matched to a gene: 7. This CDR3 contains 16 residues. Germline V lookup: CDR1 SQVTM, CDR2 ANQGSEA. The CDR3 sequence is CSVETTGEIAKNIQYF. The DNA of the CDR3 is TGCAGCGTTGAAACCACAGGGGAGATAGCCAAAAACATTCAGTACTTC.

The CDR3 region is CAWSRLAGELFF. The CDR3 DNA follows: TGTGCCTGGAGCAGACTGGCCGGGGAGCTGTTTTTT. J is TRBJ2-2 and V is TRBV30; D is undetermined. Germline values: CDR1 GTSNPN, CDR2 SVGIG (reference sequence). The CDR3 is 12 amino acids. V was shortened by 3 bases and J by 6 bases, with 8 bases between the two germline ends.

V usage is TRBV7-6 and J usage is TRBJ2-3; 12 nucleotides agree with TRBD2. The V gene's germline CDR1 is SGHVS and CDR2 FNYEAQ. J was trimmed by 0 bases and V by 5 bases; bases with no gene match: 0. This CDR3 comprises 15 residues. CDR3 residues: CASSGTSGSTDTQYF. The CDR3 DNA follows: TGTGCCAGCAGCGGGACTAGCGGGAGCACAGATACGCAGTATTTT.

The chain is built from TRBV28 and TRBJ1-5, with D unresolved. The germline V and J ends were trimmed by 4 bases and 5 bases, with 6 bases remaining between them. This CDR3 contains 12 residues. Germline-derived CDR1 and CDR2 are MDHEN and SYDVKM. CDR3: CASSWGDQPQHF. The CDR3 nucleotides are TGTGCCAGCAGTTGGGGAGATCAGCCCCAGCATTTT.